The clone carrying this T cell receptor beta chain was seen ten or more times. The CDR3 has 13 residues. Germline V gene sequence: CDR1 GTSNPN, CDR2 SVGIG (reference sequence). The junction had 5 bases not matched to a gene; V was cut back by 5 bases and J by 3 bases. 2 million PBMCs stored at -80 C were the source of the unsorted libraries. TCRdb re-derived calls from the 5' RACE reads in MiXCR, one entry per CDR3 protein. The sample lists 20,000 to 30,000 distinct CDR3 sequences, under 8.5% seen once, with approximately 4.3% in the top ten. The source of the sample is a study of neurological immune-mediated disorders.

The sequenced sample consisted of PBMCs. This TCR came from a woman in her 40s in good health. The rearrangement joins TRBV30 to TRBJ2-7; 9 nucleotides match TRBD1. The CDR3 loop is CAWEGQGFYEQYF. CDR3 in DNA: TGTGCCTGGGAGGGACAGGGATTCTACGAGCAGTACTTC.